This entry features one TCR beta chain sequence. Its specificity is not known. These data belong to a study of graft-versus-host responses after intestinal transplantation. The study, taken as a whole, reports: Analysis identified GvH clones in recipient marrow, with some appearing first in ileum or blood. Individuals who had graft-donor T cell macrochimerism had allografts that showed high graft-versus-host to host-versus-graft clonal ratios. Early after transplant, HvG clones declined as circulating GvH clones peaked.

Repertoires were generated with immunoSEQ multiplex PCR, while TCRdb's copy carries only in-frame clones and drops some. The table has tens of thousands of clones, approximately 84% seen once. Trimming pared 4 bases from V and 1 base from J, leaving 17 bases between. CDR1 and CDR2 (germline): SQVTM, ANQGSEA. The CDR3 spans 15 residues. This receptor was obtained from a human donor who was the organ donor for an intestinal transplant. The chain combines TRBV29-1 with TRBJ2-7, with D possibly matching TRBD1 (6 bases). The sequencing used unstimulated CD4+ T cells sorted from spleen or lymph node cells, collected before transplant. The CDR3 DNA sequence: TGCAGCGTTGGTAAGCGAGACAGGACGTCCTACGAGCAGTACTTC. Its translation is CSVGKRDRTSYEQYF.